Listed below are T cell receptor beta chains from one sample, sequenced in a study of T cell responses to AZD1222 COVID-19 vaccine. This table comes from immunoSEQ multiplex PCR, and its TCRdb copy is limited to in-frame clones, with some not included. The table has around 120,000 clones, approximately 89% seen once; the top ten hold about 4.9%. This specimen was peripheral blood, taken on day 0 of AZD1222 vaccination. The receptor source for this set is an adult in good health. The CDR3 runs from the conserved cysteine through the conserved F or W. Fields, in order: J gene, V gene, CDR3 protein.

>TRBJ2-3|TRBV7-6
CASSALGWGVTDTQYF
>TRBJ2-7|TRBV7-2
CASSLAKGLAYEQYF
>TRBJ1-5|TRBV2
CASDRGGNQPQHF
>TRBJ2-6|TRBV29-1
CSARTSGANVLTF
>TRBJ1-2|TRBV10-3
CAIGREANYGYTF
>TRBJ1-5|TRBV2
CASSKGQGISNQPQHF
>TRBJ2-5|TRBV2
CASSWLGAQETQYF
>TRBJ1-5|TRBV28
CASSPSGVYPGNQPQHF
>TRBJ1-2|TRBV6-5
CAAVWGREGNYGYTF
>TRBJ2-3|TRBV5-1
CASSLVASGGITDTQYF
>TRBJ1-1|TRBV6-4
CASSAGQANTEAFF
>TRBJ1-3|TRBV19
CASSIGTAGNTIYF
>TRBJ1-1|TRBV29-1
CSVEAQGGTEAFF
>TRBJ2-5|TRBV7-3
CASSRRGQETQYF
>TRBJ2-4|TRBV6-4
CASSDFLAKNIQYF
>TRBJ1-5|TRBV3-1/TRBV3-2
CASSQDVSFNQPQHF
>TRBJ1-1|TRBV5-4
CASSGNTEAFF
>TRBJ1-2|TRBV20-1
CSASLSGEWGYGYTF
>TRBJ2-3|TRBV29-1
CSVEGQTDTQYF
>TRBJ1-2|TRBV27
CASSLNPTQGLHGYTF
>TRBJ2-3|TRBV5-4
CASSWGQGSTDTQYF
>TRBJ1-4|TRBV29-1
CSVTGTGALNEKLFF
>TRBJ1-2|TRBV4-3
CASSQAVQGDNYGYTF
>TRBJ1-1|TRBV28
CASRVEVTTEAFF
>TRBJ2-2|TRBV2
CASSESGYTGELFF
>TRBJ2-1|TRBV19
CASSKGTLASRSNEQFF
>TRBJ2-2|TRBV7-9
CASSLSQPNTGELFF
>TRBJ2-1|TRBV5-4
CASSLGSLSSYNEQFF
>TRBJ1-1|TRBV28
CASSRHREGVNTEAFF
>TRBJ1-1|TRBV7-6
CASSLGGVNTEAFF
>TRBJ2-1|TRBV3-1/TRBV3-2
CASSQDLAGGTWYNEQFF
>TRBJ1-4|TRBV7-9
CASSFGGRVDEKLFF
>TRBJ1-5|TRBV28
CASSFSDSNQPQHF
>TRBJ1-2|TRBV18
CASSPGEVYYGYTF
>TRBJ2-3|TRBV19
CASSTGGLAGGVTDTQYF
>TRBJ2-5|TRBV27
CASSSDYRAQETQYF
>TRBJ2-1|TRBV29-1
CSVEDSDRASYNEQFF
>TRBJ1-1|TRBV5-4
CASSLIETANTEAFF
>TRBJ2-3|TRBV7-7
CASSPAGAPGTQYF
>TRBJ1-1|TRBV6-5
CASSYLRVDTEAFF
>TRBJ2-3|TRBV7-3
CASSSGLAGTDTQYF
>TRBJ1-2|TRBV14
CASSQDLAQPPRNYGYTF
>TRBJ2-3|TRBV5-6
CASSLVRGADTQYF
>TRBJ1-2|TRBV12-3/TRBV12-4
CASSLTDPLLYTF
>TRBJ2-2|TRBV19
CASGAATNTGELFF
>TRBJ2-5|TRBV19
CASSIGRGHQETQYF
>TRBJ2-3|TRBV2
CASRPTGTDTDTQYF
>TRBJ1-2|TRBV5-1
CASSLVSGQPLSYGYTF
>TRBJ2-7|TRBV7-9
CASSPEAWGGAGEQYF